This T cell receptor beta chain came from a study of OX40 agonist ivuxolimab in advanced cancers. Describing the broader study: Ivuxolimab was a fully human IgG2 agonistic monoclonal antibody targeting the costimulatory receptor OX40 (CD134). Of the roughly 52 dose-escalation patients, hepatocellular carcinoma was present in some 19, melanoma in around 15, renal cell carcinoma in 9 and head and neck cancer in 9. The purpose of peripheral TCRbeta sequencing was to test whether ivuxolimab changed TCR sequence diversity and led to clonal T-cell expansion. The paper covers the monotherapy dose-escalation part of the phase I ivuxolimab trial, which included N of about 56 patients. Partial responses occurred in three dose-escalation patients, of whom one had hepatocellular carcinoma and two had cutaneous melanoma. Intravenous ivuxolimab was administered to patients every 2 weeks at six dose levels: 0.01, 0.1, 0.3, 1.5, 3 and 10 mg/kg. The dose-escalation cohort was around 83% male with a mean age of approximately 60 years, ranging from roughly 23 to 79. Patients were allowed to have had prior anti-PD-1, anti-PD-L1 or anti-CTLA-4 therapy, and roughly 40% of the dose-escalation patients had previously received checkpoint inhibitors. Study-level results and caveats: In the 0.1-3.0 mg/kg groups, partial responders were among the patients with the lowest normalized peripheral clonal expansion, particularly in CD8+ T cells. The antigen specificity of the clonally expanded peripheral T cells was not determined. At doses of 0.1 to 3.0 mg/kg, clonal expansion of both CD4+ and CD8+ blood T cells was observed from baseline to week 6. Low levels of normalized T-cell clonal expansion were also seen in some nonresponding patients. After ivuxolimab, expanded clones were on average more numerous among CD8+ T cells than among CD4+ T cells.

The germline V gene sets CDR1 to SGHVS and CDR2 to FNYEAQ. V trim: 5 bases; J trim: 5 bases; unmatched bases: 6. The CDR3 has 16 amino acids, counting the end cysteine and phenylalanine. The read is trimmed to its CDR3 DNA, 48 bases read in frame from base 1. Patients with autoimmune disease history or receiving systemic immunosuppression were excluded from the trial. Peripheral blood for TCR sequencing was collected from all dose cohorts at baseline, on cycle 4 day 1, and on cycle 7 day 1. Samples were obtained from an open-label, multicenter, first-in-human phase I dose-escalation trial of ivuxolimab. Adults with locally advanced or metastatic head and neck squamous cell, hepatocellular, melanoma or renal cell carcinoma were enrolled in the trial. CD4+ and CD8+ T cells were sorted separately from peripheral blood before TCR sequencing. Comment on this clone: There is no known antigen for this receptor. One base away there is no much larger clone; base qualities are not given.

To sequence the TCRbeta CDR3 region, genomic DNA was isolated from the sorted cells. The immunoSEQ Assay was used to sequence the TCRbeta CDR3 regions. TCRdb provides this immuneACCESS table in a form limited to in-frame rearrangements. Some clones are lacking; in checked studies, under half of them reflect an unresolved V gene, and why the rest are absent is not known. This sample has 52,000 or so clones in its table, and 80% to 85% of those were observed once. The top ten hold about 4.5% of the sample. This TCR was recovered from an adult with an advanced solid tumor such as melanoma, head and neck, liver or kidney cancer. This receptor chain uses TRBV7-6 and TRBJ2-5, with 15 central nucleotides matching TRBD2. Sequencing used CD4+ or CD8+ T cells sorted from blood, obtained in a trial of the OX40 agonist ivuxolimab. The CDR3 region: CASSRTSGRVRETQYF. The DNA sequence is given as TGTGCCAGCAGCAGGACTAGCGGGAGGGTCCGGGAGACCCAGTACTTC.